What follows are 10 T cell receptor beta chains derived from one specimen sequenced in a study of T cells in Graves' hyperthyroidism and ophthalmopathy. The TCR beta CDR3 regions underwent amplification using RNA transcripts as the source. The study used the HTBI primer set for a first-round RT-PCR of the TCR CDR3. MiXCR, run by TCRdb on the multiplex PCR reads, gives a single entry per CDR3 protein. This sample has hundreds of thousands of distinct CDR3 sequences, with about 15% found just once. Material: blood. All receptors derive from a woman between 35 and 50 years old with Graves' ophthalmopathy.

V is TRBV4-1 and J is TRBJ1-3, with a possible D match to TRBD1 (5 bases). Germline-derived CDR1 and CDR2 are MGHRA and YSYEKL. Trimming shortened V by 3 bases and J by 0 bases, and 9 bases separated the two germline ends. The CDR3 covers 15 residues. The CDR3 DNA sequence: TGCGCCAGCAGCCATGGGACTATCTCTGGAAACACCATATATTTT. Its translation is CASSHGTISGNTIYF.

This chain connects TRBV10-3 to TRBJ1-2; TRBD1 agrees at 7 bases. The CDR3 is made up of 14 amino acids. Germline V gene sequence: CDR1 ENHRY, CDR2 SYGVKD. Losses at the gene ends were 7 bases for V and 4 bases for J; bases not matched to a gene: 9. The CDR3 is CAITADRDSYGYTF. CDR3 nucleotides: TGTGCCATCACCGCCGACAGGGATTCCTATGGCTACACCTTC.

This clonotype was counted at least ten times. The V and J genes are TRBV6-2 or TRBV6-3 and TRBJ1-2; D not resolved. CDR3 size: 14 residues. The germline gives CDR1 MNHEY, CDR2 SVGEGT. Trimming shortened V by 0 bases and J by 8 bases, and 13 bases separated the two germline ends. The CDR3 reads CASSYSTRGDGYTF. The CDR3 DNA sequence: TGTGCCAGCAGTTACTCGACGCGGGGAGACGGCTACACCTTC.

This clonotype was recorded many times. The chain couples TRBV20-1 to TRBJ2-5; D unresolved. Germline V gene lookup returns CDR1 DFQATT and CDR2 SNEGSKA (reference sequence). Trimming shortened V by 0 bases and J by 5 bases, and 16 bases separated the two germline ends. The CDR3 runs 15 residues. As DNA, the CDR3 is TGCAGTGCTAGAGATTTCTTAAGGGTGGGGGAGACCCAGTACTTC. Translated, it gives CSARDFLRVGETQYF.

There are a few counts of this clonotype. V gene TRBV28 combines with J gene TRBJ2-5; 9 bases are a match to TRBD1. This CDR3 has 15 residues. Trimming at V came to 1 base and at J to 7 bases, leaving 7 bases not matched to a gene. Germline CDR1 MDHEN, CDR2 SYDVKM. CDR3 sequence reads: CASSLSQGAAGTQYF. The CDR3, as DNA: TGTGCCAGCAGTTTATCACAGGGGGCCGCGGGGACCCAGTACTTC. The entire variable domain, with the rest obtained from reference TRBV28 and TRBJ2-5, is as follows: DVKVTQSSRYLVKRTGEKVFLECVQDMDHENMFWYRQDPGLGLRLIYFSYDVKMKEKGDIPEGYSVSREKKERFSLILESASTNQTSMYLCASSLSQGAAGTQYFGPGTRLLVL.

This clonotype was found many times. V is TRBV2 and J is TRBJ1-5, with D hard to call. V dropped 5 bases and J dropped 3 bases, with 8 bases sitting between them. Germline V gene sequence: CDR1 SNHLY, CDR2 FYNNEI. This CDR3 is built from 13 residues. CDR3 sequence: CASSTGLNQPQHF. DNA of the CDR3: TGTGCCAGCAGTACCGGACTCAATCAGCCCCAGCATTTT.

Of note for this clonotype: Since a much larger clone is just one base distant, this may be a read error. CDR3: CVSSVDLLGAGTEAFF. CDR3 nucleotide sequence: TGTGTCAGCAGCGTAGATTTATTGGGGGCAGGCACTGAAGCTTTCTTT. The genes are TRBV9 and TRBJ1-1; TRBD1 might be the D (6 bases). Germline V lookup: CDR1 SGDLS, CDR2 YYNGEE. The CDR3 has 16 residues. Supplemented by reference TRBV9 and TRBJ1-1, the full variable domain reads DSGVTQTPKHLITATGQRVTLRCSPRSGDLSVYWYQQSLDQGLQFLIQYYNGEERAKGNILERFSAQQFPDLHSELNLSSLELGDSALYFCVSSVDLLGAGTEAFFGQGTRLTVV.

The V and J genes are TRBV19 and TRBJ1-5; possible D gene TRBD1, 6 bases. Trimming left V 6 bases short and J 0 bases short, with 12 bases between. CDR3 size: 15 residues. Germline assignment: CDR1 LNHDA and CDR2 SQIVND (reference sequence). The CDR3 spells CASRGTLYSNQPQHF. The CDR3 DNA is TGTGCCAGTAGGGGGACACTATATAGCAATCAGCCCCAGCATTTT.

This clonotype occurred many times. The rearrangement joins TRBV5-1 to TRBJ2-7; 8 bases align to TRBD1. Losses at the gene ends were 5 bases for V and 5 bases for J; bases not matched to a gene: 9. This CDR3 region has 14 residues. Germline CDR1 is SGHRS and CDR2 is YFSETQ. The CDR3 coding sequence is TGCGCCAGCAGTCGGTGGGGACAGGACGACGAGCAGTACTTC. Residues: CASSRWGQDDEQYF.

This clonotype showed up many times. The chain has TRBV6-2 or TRBV6-3 and TRBJ2-7, with a possible D match to TRBD1 (6 bases). The length of the CDR3 is 15 residues. Trimming cost V 5 bases and J 4 bases, with 18 bases left between them. The germline CDR1 and CDR2 sequences are MNHEY and SVGEGT. CDR3 DNA: TGTGCCAGCAGTCGTGCCGGGACACTTGCTTACGAGCAGTACTTC. As protein: CASSRAGTLAYEQYF.